Below, 21 T cell receptor beta chains from the same sample are listed, as sequenced in a study of OX40 agonist ivuxolimab in advanced cancers. Method: immunoSEQ multiplex PCR; TCRdb's copy keeps in-frame clones and lacks some. The sample shows approximately 65,000 clones, around 87% of them seen only once. Material: CD4+ or CD8+ T cells sorted from blood, obtained in a trial of the OX40 agonist ivuxolimab. The receptors stem from an adult with an advanced solid tumor such as melanoma, head and neck, liver or kidney cancer.

Here the CDR3 DNA reads TGTGCCAGCAGCCCGACCGGGGACAGGGAAGGCTACACCTTC. This sequence encodes CASSPTGDREGYTF. The chain combines TRBV7-2 with TRBJ1-2; 9 nucleotides line up with TRBD1. CDR1 is SGHTA, CDR2 FQGNSA, per germline. V gave up 5 bases and J gave up 8 bases; unmatched junction bases: 9. The CDR3 sequence is 14 residues long. The variable domain in full, with the rest retrieved from reference TRBV7-2 and TRBJ1-2, is GAGVSQSPSNKVTEKGKDVELRCDPISGHTALYWYRQSLGQGLEFLIYFQGNSAPDKSGLPSDRFSAERTGGSVSTLTIQRTQQEDSAVYLCASSPTGDREGYTFGSGTRLTVV.

The chain employs TRBV29-1 and TRBJ1-1, with TRBD1 identical over 7 bases. CDR3 length equals 16 residues. Germline assignment: CDR1 SQVTM and CDR2 ANQGSEA. The J segment lost 1 base and the V segment lost 6 bases, leaving 14 bases of the junction unmatched. CDR3 sequence reads: CSVRQGGFLGNTEAFF. The DNA of the CDR3 is TGCAGCGTCCGACAGGGAGGGTTTCTCGGGAACACTGAAGCTTTCTTT.

The rearrangement joins TRBV30 to TRBJ2-2; D is tentatively TRBD1 or TRBD2 (5 bases each). The CDR3 contains 16 residues. V shed 0 bases and J shed 4 bases, with 15 bases lying between them. The germline gives CDR1 GTSNPN, CDR2 SVGIG (reference sequence). CDR3 residues: CAWSVLRGTFTGELFF. In DNA form, the CDR3 reads TGTGCCTGGAGTGTACTGAGGGGAACTTTCACCGGGGAGCTGTTTTTT.

This rearrangement joins TRBV9 to TRBJ1-2, with a tentative D call TRBD1 (6 bases). V was shortened by 0 bases and J by 3 bases, with 12 bases between the two germline ends. From germline, CDR1 is SGDLS and CDR2 YYNGEE. There are 15 residues in the CDR3. CDR3 sequence (DNA): TGTGCCAGCAGCGTAGAGTCAGGGGATGACTATGGCTACACCTTC. Translation gives CASSVESGDDYGYTF.

This rearrangement joins TRBV4-2 to TRBJ2-1; 13 bases align to TRBD2. Germline V gives CDR1 LGHNA, CDR2 YNFKEQ. V dropped 0 bases and J dropped 9; count of bases not matched to a gene: 14. CDR3 size: 19 residues. The CDR3 spells CASSQDLRLAGGRVSEQFF. The CDR3 DNA sequence: TGTGCCAGCAGCCAAGATCTGAGACTAGCGGGGGGTCGGGTTAGTGAGCAGTTCTTC.

The CDR3 is CASSIRQGGGYEQFF. For the CDR3, the DNA is TGTGCCAGTAGTATACGTCAGGGGGGCGGCTATGAGCAGTTCTTC. The chain recombines TRBV19 with TRBJ2-1; D perhaps matches TRBD1 (7 bases). V dropped 2 bases and J dropped 8 bases, with 16 bases sitting between them. This CDR3 region has 15 residues. Looked up from germline, CDR1 is LNHDA and CDR2 is SQIVND (reference sequence).

The gene calls are TRBV18 and TRBJ2-5, with D uncertain. The ends were cut back, 1 base at V and 4 bases at J, with 4 bases in the middle. CDR3 length: 12 amino acids. Germline V gene data show CDR1 as KGHSH and CDR2 as LQKENI. The CDR3 coding sequence is TGTGCCAGCTCACCACAAAGAGAGACCCAGTACTTC. The encoded protein is CASSPQRETQYF.

This chain connects TRBV9 to TRBJ1-4; D perhaps matches TRBD1 (6 bases). V shed 4 bases and J shed 5 bases, with 15 bases lying between them. This CDR3 is 15 amino acids long. The germline CDR1 and CDR2 sequences are SGDLS and YYNGEE. The CDR3 here is CASSPGQRRNEKLFF. The CDR3 region has the DNA TGTGCCAGCAGCCCTGGACAGCGTAGAAATGAAAAACTGTTTTTT. Variable domain in full (rest from reference TRBV9 and TRBJ1-4): DSGVTQTPKHLITATGQRVTLRCSPRSGDLSVYWYQQSLDQGLQFLIQYYNGEERAKGNILERFSAQQFPDLHSELNLSSLELGDSALYFCASSPGQRRNEKLFFGSGTQLSVL.

The chain joins TRBV5-1 to TRBJ1-2, with 8 nucleotides matching TRBD1. The germline V gene has CDR1 SGHRS and CDR2 YFSETQ. The trim removed 0 bases at V and 3 bases at J, leaving 10 bases unmatched. The CDR3 is 17 residues long. This CDR3 reads CASSLGVGQGADYGYTF. The CDR3 DNA sequence: TGCGCCAGCAGCTTGGGAGTGGGGCAGGGGGCGGACTATGGCTACACCTTC.

The V and J genes are TRBV6-1 and TRBJ1-2; 9 bases align to TRBD1. Germline V gene lookup returns CDR1 MNHNS and CDR2 SASEGT. J gave up 4 bases and V 4 bases, and 13 bases lay outside the gene matches. The CDR3 contains 17 residues. The CDR3 reads CASSGRDRVRAGYGYTF. The CDR3 DNA follows: TGTGCCAGCAGTGGCCGGGACAGGGTTCGCGCTGGCTATGGCTACACCTTC.

A remark on this clone: Compared with germline, one end of the junction differs, possibly owing to a read error. Within the sample, other DNA sequences also encode this same CDR3. This rearrangement joins TRBV2 to TRBJ2-7; D might be TRBD1 (6 bases). Germline CDR1 is SNHLY and CDR2 is FYNNEI. CDR3 length equals 15 residues. The CDR3 DNA reads TGTGCCAGCTCCCCCCCTTCAGGGGATCCCCACGAACAGTACTTC. It yields the protein CASSPPSGDPHEQYF.

The CDR3 loop is CASSLAGPKNSPLHF. CDR3 nucleotides: TGCGCCAGCAGCTTGGCCGGGCCGAAAAATTCACCCCTCCACTTT. The chain employs TRBV5-1 and TRBJ1-6; D not resolved. The CDR3 runs 15 residues. Germline V gene sequence: CDR1 SGHRS, CDR2 YFSETQ. Trimming cost V 0 bases and J 7 bases, with 11 bases left between them.

The chain joins TRBV6-5 to TRBJ1-2; 11 nucleotides align to TRBD1. The germline CDR1 and CDR2 sequences are MNHEY and SVGAGI. With V trimmed by 6 bases and J by 4 bases, 7 bases remained unmatched. This CDR3 has 15 amino acids. The CDR3: CASRDRDRGFYGYTF. The CDR3 DNA sequence: TGTGCCAGCAGGGATCGGGACAGGGGGTTCTATGGCTACACCTTC.

This clone has more than one count but fewer than ten. The chain couples TRBV12-5 to TRBJ2-7; a possible D gene is TRBD2 (7 bases). This CDR3 is 15 amino acids long. Trimming cost V 7 bases and J 0 bases, with 16 bases left between them. CDR1 is LGHNT, CDR2 FRNRAP, per germline. The DNA of the CDR3 is TGTGCTAGTGCCCCTGGGGGGGCCCACTCCTACGAGCAGTACTTC. Protein: CASAPGGAHSYEQYF.

This clone was observed a few times. The chain employs TRBV5-6 and TRBJ2-1; tentatively, D is TRBD1 or TRBD2 (5 bases each). Germline assignment: CDR1 SGHDT and CDR2 YYEEEE. V was cut by 1 base and J by 7 bases, with 15 bases left in between. The CDR3 is 15 amino acids. CDR3 region: CASSLRDHWGNEQFF. As DNA, the CDR3 is TGTGCCAGCAGCTTGAGGGACCATTGGGGGAATGAGCAGTTCTTC.

DNA of the CDR3: TGTGCCAGCAGCGCCGAATCCGGCTACACCTTC. It is translated as CASSAESGYTF. V gene TRBV2 combines with J gene TRBJ1-2; no clear D. The CDR3 extends over 11 amino acids. Trimming cost V 6 bases and J 8 bases, with 10 bases left between them. Germline CDR1 is SNHLY and CDR2 is FYNNEI.

This rearrangement joins TRBV11-3 to TRBJ2-3; D perhaps matches TRBD2 (5 bases). The CDR3 sequence is 15 residues long. Per the germline V gene, CDR1 is SGHNT and CDR2 is YENEEA. The V end was cut by 3 bases, the J end by 0 bases, with 10 bases between. The CDR3 loop is CASSLAGSSTDTQYF. The DNA for the CDR3 is TGTGCCAGCAGCTTGGCGGGTTCCAGCACAGATACGCAGTATTTT. Looking up the rest from reference TRBV11-3 and TRBJ2-3 gives the full variable domain: EAGVVQSPRYKIIEKKQPVAFWCNPISGHNTLYWYLQNLGQGPELLIRYENEEAVDDSQLPKDRFSAERLKGVDSTLKIQPAELGDSAVYLCASSLAGSSTDTQYFGPGTRLTVL.

The V gene is TRBV6-5, the J gene TRBJ1-1; 9 bases align to TRBD1. Germline V lookup: CDR1 MNHEY, CDR2 SVGAGI. The CDR3 loop spans 14 amino acids. Trimming at V came to 5 bases and at J to 4 bases, leaving 5 bases not matched to a gene. CDR3 in DNA: TGTGCCAGCAGTGCCGGGACAGGGTCCACTGAAGCTTTCTTT. Translation: CASSAGTGSTEAFF.

This chain links TRBV18 with TRBJ1-2, with unresolved D. V lost 4 bases and J lost 7, with 16 bases in between. Germline V CDR1 and CDR2: KGHSH, LQKENI. The CDR3 totals 14 residues. CDR3 nucleotide sequence: TGTGCCAGCTCACACACCAGCACCCCTGGTGGCTACACCTTC. This gives the protein CASSHTSTPGGYTF.

The genes are TRBV29-1 and TRBJ2-5; weak D call: TRBD1 (6 bases). V was pared by 4 bases and J by 4 bases, with 13 bases between. Germline V gene sequence: CDR1 SQVTM, CDR2 ANQGSEA. The CDR3 runs to 13 residues. This CDR3 reads CSVGYKGGETQYF. The CDR3, as DNA: TGCAGCGTTGGGTACAAAGGGGGAGAGACCCAGTACTTC.

Only one count was recorded for this clone. V gene TRBV5-4 combines with J gene TRBJ2-7; 8 bases map to TRBD2. There are 13 residues in the CDR3. The germline V gene has CDR1 SGHNT and CDR2 YYREEE (reference sequence). With V trimmed by 4 bases and J by 9 bases, 9 bases remained unmatched. The CDR3 DNA reads as TGTGCCAGCAGCCCCGGGAGGGCTACGAGGCAGTACTTC. This sequence encodes CASSPGRATRQYF.